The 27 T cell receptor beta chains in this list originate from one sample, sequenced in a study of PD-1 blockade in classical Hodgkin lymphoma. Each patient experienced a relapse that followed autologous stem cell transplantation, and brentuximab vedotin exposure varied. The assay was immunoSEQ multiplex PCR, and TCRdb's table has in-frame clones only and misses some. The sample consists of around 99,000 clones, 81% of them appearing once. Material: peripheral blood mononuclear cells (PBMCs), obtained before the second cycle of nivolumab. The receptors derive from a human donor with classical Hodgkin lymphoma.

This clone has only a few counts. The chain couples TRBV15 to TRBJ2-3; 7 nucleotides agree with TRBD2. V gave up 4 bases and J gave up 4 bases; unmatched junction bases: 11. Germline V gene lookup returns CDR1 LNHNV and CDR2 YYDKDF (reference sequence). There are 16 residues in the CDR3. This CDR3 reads CATSTGTTREADTQYF. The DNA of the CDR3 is TGTGCCACCAGCACGGGGACTACCCGGGAGGCAGATACGCAGTATTTT.

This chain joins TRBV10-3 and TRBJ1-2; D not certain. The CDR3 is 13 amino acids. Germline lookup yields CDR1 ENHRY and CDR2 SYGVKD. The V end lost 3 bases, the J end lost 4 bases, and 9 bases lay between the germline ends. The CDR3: CAISEEGTYGYTF. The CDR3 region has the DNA TGTGCCATCAGTGAAGAGGGCACCTATGGCTACACCTTC.

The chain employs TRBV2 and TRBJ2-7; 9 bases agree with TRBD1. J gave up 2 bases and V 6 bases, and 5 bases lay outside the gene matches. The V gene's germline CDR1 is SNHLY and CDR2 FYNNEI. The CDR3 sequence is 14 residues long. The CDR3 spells CASRARQGAYEQYF. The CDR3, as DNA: TGTGCCAGCAGGGCCAGACAGGGGGCCTACGAGCAGTACTTC.

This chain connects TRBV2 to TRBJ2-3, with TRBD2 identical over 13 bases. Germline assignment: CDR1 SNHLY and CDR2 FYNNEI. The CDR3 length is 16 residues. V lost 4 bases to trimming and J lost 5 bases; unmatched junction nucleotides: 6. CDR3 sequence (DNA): TGTGCCAGCAGTGCAGTCGGACTAGCGGGAGTAGATACGCAGTATTTT. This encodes CASSAVGLAGVDTQYF.

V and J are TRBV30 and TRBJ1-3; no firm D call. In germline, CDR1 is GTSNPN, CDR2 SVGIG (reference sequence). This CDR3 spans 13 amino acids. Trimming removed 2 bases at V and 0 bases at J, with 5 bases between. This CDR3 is CAWSPNSGNTIYF. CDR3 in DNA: TGTGCCTGGAGTCCGAACTCTGGAAACACCATATATTTT. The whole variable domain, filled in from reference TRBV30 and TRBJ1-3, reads SQTIHQWPATLVQPVGSPLSLECTVEGTSNPNLYWYRQAAGRGLQLLFYSVGIGQISSEVPQNLSASRPQDRQFILSSKKLLLSDSGFYLCAWSPNSGNTIYFGEGSWLTVV.

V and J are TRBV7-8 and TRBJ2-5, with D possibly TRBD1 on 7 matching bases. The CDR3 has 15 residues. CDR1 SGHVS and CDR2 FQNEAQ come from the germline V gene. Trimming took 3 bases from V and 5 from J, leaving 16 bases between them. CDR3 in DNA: TGTGCCAGCAGCTTGGGGCAGGGGGGTTGGGAGACCCAGTACTTC. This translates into CASSLGQGGWETQYF.

The CDR3 loop reads CASSLAGREDTEAFF. The DNA of the CDR3 is TGTGCCAGCAGCTTAGCAGGTAGGGAAGACACTGAAGCTTTCTTT. This chain uses TRBV7-9 with TRBJ1-1; D unresolved. Germline V gene data show CDR1 as SEHNR and CDR2 as FQNEAQ (reference sequence). The CDR3 consists of 15 residues. V was trimmed by 0 bases and J by 3 bases, leaving 11 bases between them.

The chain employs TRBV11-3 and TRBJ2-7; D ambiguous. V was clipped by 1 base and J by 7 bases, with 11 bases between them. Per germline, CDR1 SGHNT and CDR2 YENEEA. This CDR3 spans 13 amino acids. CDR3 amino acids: CASSLGGTREQYF. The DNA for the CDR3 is TGTGCCAGCAGCTTAGGAGGAACGCGGGAGCAGTACTTC.

The CDR3 here is CASSSTGFEKLFF. CDR3 DNA: TGTGCCAGCAGTTCGACAGGGTTTGAAAAACTGTTTTTT. The genes are TRBV28 and TRBJ1-4, with 7 bases that match TRBD1. This CDR3 region has 13 residues. Trimming took 4 bases from V and 7 from J; bases not matched to a gene: 3. Germline assignment: CDR1 MDHEN and CDR2 SYDVKM.

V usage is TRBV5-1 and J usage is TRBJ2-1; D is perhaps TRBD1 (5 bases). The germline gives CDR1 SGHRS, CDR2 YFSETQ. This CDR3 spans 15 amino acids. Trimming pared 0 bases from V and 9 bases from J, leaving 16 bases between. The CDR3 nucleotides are TGCGCCAGCAGCTTGGTCCCAAGTAGCCAGGGTGAGCAGTTCTTC. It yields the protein CASSLVPSSQGEQFF.

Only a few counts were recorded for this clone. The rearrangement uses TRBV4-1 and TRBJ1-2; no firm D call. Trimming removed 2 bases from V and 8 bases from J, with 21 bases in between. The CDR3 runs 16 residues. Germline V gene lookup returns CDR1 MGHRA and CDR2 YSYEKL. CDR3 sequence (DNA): TGCGCCAGCAGCCAACCGGACCTCTCCGGGCCGGACGGCTACACCTTC. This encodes CASSQPDLSGPDGYTF.

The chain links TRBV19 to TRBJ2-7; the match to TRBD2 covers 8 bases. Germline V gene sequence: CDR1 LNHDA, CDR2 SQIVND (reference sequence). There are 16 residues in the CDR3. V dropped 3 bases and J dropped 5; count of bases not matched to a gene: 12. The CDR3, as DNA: TGTGCCAGTAGTATCGCCCGGCCGGGAGGGATCCACGAGCAGTACTTC. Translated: CASSIARPGGIHEQYF.

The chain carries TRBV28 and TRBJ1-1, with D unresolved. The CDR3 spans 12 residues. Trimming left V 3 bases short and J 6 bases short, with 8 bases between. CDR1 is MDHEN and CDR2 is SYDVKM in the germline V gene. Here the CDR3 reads CASSFGRAEAFF. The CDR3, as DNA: TGTGCCAGCAGTTTTGGGCGAGCTGAAGCTTTCTTT.

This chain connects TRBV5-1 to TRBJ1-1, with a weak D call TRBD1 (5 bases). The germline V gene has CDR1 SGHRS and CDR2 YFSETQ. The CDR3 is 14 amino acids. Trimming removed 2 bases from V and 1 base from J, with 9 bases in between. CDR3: CASSFSTANTEAFF. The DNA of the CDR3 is TGCGCCAGCAGCTTCTCGACAGCGAACACTGAAGCTTTCTTT.

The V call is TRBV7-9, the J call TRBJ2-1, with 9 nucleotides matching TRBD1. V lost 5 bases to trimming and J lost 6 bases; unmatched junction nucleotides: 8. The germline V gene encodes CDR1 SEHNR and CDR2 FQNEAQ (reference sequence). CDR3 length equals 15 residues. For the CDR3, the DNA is TGTGCCAGCAGCCCTCCCGGGACAGGGACCAATGAGCAGTTCTTC. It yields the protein CASSPPGTGTNEQFF. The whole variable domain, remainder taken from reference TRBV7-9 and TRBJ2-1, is DTGVSQNPRHKITKRGQNVTFRCDPISEHNRLYWYRQTLGQGPEFLTYFQNEAQLEKSRLLSDRFSAERPKGSFSTLEIQRTEQGDSAMYLCASSPPGTGTNEQFFGPGTRLTVL.

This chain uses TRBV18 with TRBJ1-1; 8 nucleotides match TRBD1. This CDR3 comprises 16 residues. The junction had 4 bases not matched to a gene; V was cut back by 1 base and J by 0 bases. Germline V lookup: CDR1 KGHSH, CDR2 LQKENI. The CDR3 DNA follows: TGTGCCAGCTCACCACAGACAGGGGCGTTGAACACTGAAGCTTTCTTT. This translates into CASSPQTGALNTEAFF.

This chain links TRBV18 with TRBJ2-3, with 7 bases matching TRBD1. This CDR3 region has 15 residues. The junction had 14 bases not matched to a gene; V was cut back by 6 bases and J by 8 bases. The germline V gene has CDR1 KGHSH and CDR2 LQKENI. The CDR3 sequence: CASSSGGPALGTQYF. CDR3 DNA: TGTGCCAGCTCGTCAGGGGGACCCGCGTTGGGTACGCAGTATTTT. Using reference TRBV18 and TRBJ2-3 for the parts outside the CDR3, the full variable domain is NAGVMQNPRHLVRRRGQEARLRCSPMKGHSHVYWYRQLPEEGLKFMVYLQKENIIDESGMPKERFSAEFPKEGPSILRIQQVVRGDSAAYFCASSSGGPALGTQYFGPGTRLTVL.

The CDR3 protein is CASSFMGTNEKLFF. The CDR3 DNA follows: TGCGCCAGCAGCTTTATGGGGACTAATGAAAAACTGTTTTTT. The rearrangement uses TRBV5-1 and TRBJ1-4; D is undetermined. The CDR3 sequence is 14 residues long. Germline CDR1 is SGHRS and CDR2 is YFSETQ. V was pared by 2 bases and J by 2 bases, with 7 bases between.

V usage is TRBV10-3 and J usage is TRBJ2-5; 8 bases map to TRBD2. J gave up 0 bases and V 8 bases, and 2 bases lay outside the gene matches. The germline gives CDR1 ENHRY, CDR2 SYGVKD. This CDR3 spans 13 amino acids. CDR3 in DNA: TGTGCCATCGCGGGAGGTTACCAAGAGACCCAGTACTTC. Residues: CAIAGGYQETQYF.

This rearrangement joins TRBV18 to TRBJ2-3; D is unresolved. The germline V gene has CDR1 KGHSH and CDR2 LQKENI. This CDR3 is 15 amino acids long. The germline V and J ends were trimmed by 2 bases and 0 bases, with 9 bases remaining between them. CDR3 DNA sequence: TGTGCCAGCTCACCAGAGGTACCCAGCACAGATACGCAGTATTTT. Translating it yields CASSPEVPSTDTQYF.

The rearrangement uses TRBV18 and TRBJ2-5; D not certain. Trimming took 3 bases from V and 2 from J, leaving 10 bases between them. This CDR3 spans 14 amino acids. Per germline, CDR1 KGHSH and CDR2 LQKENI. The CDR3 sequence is CASSPDQPQETQYF. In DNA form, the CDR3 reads TGTGCCAGCTCACCCGACCAGCCTCAAGAGACCCAGTACTTC.

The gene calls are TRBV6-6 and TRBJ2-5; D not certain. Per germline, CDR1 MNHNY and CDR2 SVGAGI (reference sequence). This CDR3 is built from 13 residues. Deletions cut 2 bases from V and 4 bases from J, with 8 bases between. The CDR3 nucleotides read TGTGCCAGCAGTTACAATCTCGGAGAGACCCAGTACTTC. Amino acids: CASSYNLGETQYF.

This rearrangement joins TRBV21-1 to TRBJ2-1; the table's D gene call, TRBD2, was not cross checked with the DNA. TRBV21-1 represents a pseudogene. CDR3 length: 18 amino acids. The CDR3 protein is CASSKCTLLAGAYSEQFF. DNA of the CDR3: TGTGCCAGCAGCAAATGTACCTTACTAGCGGGAGCTTATAGTGAGCAGTTCTTC.

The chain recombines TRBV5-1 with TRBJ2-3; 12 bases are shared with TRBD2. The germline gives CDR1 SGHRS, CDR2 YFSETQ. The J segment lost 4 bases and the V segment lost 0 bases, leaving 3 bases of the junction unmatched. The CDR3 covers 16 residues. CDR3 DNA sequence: TGCGCCAGCAGCTTGGGACTAGCGGGAGACTCAGATACGCAGTATTTT. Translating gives CASSLGLAGDSDTQYF.

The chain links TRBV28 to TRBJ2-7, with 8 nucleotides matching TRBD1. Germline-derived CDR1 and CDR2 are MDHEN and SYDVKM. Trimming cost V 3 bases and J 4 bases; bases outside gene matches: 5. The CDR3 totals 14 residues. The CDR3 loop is CASSFRQGTYEQYF. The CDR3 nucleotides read TGTGCCAGCAGTTTTAGACAGGGGACTTACGAGCAGTACTTC.

CDR3 DNA: TGTGCCAGCAGTTTTCGGGACAGGGGGTTTCGCGCTGGCTACACCTTC. Its translation is CASSFRDRGFRAGYTF. This chain uses TRBV28 with TRBJ1-2; 11 nucleotides agree with TRBD1. CDR3 size: 16 residues. With V trimmed by 3 bases and J by 7 bases, 10 bases remained unmatched. Germline lookup yields CDR1 MDHEN and CDR2 SYDVKM.

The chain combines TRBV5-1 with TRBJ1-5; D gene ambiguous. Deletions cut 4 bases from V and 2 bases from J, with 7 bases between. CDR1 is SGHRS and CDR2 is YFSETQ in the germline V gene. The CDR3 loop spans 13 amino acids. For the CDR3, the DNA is TGCGCCAGCAGCGCGGACGGCAATCAGCCCCAGCATTTT. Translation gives CASSADGNQPQHF.